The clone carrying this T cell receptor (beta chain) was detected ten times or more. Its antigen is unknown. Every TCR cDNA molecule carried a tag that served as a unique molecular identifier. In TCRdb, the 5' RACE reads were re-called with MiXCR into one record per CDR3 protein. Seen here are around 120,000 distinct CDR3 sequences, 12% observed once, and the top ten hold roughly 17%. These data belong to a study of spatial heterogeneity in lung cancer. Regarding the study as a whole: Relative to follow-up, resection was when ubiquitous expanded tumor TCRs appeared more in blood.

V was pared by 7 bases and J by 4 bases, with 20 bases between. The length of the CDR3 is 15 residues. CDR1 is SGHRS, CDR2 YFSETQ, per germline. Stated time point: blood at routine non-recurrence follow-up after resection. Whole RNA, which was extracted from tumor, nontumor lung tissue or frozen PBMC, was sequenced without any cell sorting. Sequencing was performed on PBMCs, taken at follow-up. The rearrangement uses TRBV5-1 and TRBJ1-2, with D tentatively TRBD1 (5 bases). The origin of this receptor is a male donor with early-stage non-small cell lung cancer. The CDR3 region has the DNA TGCGCCAGCCAGACAGCTGCCGGGTCGACCTATGGCTACACCTTC. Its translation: CASQTAAGSTYGYTF.